This paragraph reports one T cell receptor beta chain. The antigen remains unidentified. Via MiXCR, TCRdb re-called the reads, giving one row per CDR3 protein. Here the sample spans 450,000 to 550,000 distinct CDR3 sequences, roughly 46% being singletons. Germline-derived CDR1 and CDR2 are SQVTM and ANQGSEA. V was clipped by 7 bases and J by 5 bases, with 11 bases between them. The CDR3 runs to 11 residues. These data originate in a study of T cell repertoires in cytomegalovirus infection. Findings and limits, study-wide: The ex vivo response was dominated by HLA-C-restricted CMV-specific TCR beta clonotypes. Identification of carriers of CMV plus the relevant HLA was performed using cumulative public TCR beta family frequency.

The V gene is TRBV29-1, the J gene TRBJ2-5, with D tentatively TRBD1 or TRBD2 (5 bases each). This receptor was taken from a human donor in good health (CMV status not recorded). Some clones in this sample may be carry-over from other donors' samples. Sequences were derived from cultured PBMCs, sampled from culture after CMV antigen stimulation. The CDR3 coding sequence is TGCAGCGAACGGGACCGTGAGACCCAGTACTTC. Translating gives CSERDRETQYF.